Each of the 15 T cell receptor beta chains below was sequenced from the same sample in a study of T cell responses to AZD1222 COVID-19 vaccine. The repertoire was sequenced with immunoSEQ multiplex PCR; TCRdb's copy has only in-frame clones and lacks some. The top ten hold 1.2% of the sample, which has 95,000 to 150,000 clones, around nine tenths seen once. The source material was peripheral blood, sampled on day 0 of AZD1222 vaccination. The receptors shown here come from an adult in good health.

The chain joins TRBV2 to TRBJ2-7, with D perhaps TRBD2 (6 bases). V was trimmed by 7 bases and J by 6 bases, leaving 13 bases between them. Germline V gene data show CDR1 as SNHLY and CDR2 as FYNNEI. CDR3 length: 12 amino acids. The CDR3 spells CASTQGRSEQYF. CDR3 DNA: TGTGCCAGCACCCAAGGGAGGAGCGAGCAGTACTTC.

This clone was detected once. This chain connects TRBV5-6 to TRBJ1-5; the D is unclear. The length of the CDR3 is 14 residues. CDR1 SGHDT and CDR2 YYEEEE come from the germline V gene. V lost 0 bases and J 4 bases, leaving 8 bases between the germline ends. The CDR3 DNA sequence: TGTGCCAGCAGCTTGGATCCCCGAAATCAGCCCCAGCATTTT. This encodes CASSLDPRNQPQHF.

The chain uses TRBV7-2 and TRBJ1-1; D remains unclear. CDR3 length equals 16 residues. Per the germline V gene, CDR1 is SGHTA and CDR2 is FQGNSA. V lost 1 base and J 1 base, leaving 13 bases between the germline ends. The CDR3 region has the DNA TGTGCCAGCAGCTTAGTTACTACTACCGCGAACACTGAAGCTTTCTTT. Amino acids: CASSLVTTTANTEAFF.

The CDR3: CASAPSGLGNTIYF. The CDR3 coding sequence is TGTGCCAGCGCCCCCTCGGGACTTGGAAACACCATATATTTT. This chain connects TRBV27 to TRBJ1-3, with D maybe TRBD1 (5 bases). The CDR3 is 14 residues long. V was shortened by 8 bases and J by 3 bases, with 14 bases between the two germline ends. Germline V CDR1 and CDR2: MNHEY, SMNVEV (reference sequence).

The V and J genes are TRBV7-9 and TRBJ2-5; the match to TRBD1 covers 8 bases. Germline assignment: CDR1 SEHNR and CDR2 FQNEAQ (reference sequence). The CDR3 consists of 17 residues. The V segment lost 6 bases and the J segment 2 bases; nucleotides outside the gene matches: 14. CDR3 nucleotides: TGTGCCAGCAGTATTACCGGGGCGGGGACAGGACAAGAGACCCAGTACTTC. Protein: CASSITGAGTGQETQYF.

There are a few counts of this clone. CDR3 bases: TGTGCCAGTAGGGATAGCATGAACACTGAAGCTTTCTTT. Translating gives CASRDSMNTEAFF. This chain joins TRBV19 and TRBJ1-1, with D unclear. Germline CDR1 reads LNHDA; CDR2 reads SQIVND (reference sequence). V lost 6 bases to trimming and J lost 0 bases, with 8 bases between them. The length of the CDR3 is 13 residues.

The chain recombines TRBV4-3 with TRBJ1-5, with 7 bases lining up with TRBD1. CDR1 is LGHNA and CDR2 is YSLEER in the germline V gene. Trimming at V came to 3 bases and at J to 6 bases, leaving 8 bases not matched to a gene. The length of the CDR3 is 15 residues. The CDR3 DNA is TGCGCCAGCAGCCAGGATAGGGACAGAAGTCAGCCCCAGCATTTT. Protein product: CASSQDRDRSQPQHF.

The rearrangement uses TRBV27 and TRBJ1-6; 7 nucleotides match TRBD1. The CDR3 is 15 amino acids. J gave up 8 bases and V 2 bases, and 6 bases lay outside the gene matches. Germline CDR1 reads MNHEY; CDR2 reads SMNVEV (reference sequence). The CDR3 DNA is TGTGCCAGCAGTTTAATTGGGACAGCTTATTCACCCCTCCACTTT. Translated, it gives CASSLIGTAYSPLHF.

This clone has a handful of counts. The same CDR3 also results from other DNA sequences found in this sample. This chain joins TRBV2 and TRBJ2-2; D gene uncertain. V was clipped by 4 bases and J by 1 base, with 4 bases between them. CDR3 length: 13 residues. Germline V gene lookup returns CDR1 SNHLY and CDR2 FYNNEI. For the CDR3, the DNA is TGTGCCAGCAGTGTGGGGAACACCGGGGAGCTGTTTTTT. It encodes CASSVGNTGELFF.

This clone was recorded a few times. The gene calls are TRBV3-1 (or the pseudogene TRBV3-2) and TRBJ1-5, with a possible D match to TRBD1 (5 bases). V lost 6 bases, J lost 5 bases, and 14 bases lay in between. This CDR3 is built from 14 residues. CDR1 and CDR2 from the germline V gene are LGHDT and YNNKEL (reference sequence). The CDR3 loop reads CASSPPGRDQPQHF. The CDR3, as DNA: TGTGCCAGCAGTCCCCCCGGCAGGGATCAGCCCCAGCATTTT.

The chain combines TRBV18 with TRBJ2-5, with D uncertain. Looked up from germline, CDR1 is KGHSH and CDR2 is LQKENI. The CDR3 consists of 14 residues. V lost 2 bases to trimming and J lost 1 base, with 8 bases between them. CDR3 protein: CASSPGRRQETQYF. The CDR3 DNA is TGTGCCAGCTCACCAGGACGGCGCCAAGAGACCCAGTACTTC.

V is TRBV7-9 and J is TRBJ1-3, with TRBD1 matching over 8 bases. The V and J ends lost 3 bases and 4 bases, in that order; junction bases with no gene match: 2. This CDR3 has 14 residues. Germline CDR1 is SEHNR and CDR2 is FQNEAQ (reference sequence). The CDR3 nucleotides are TGTGCCAGCAGCTTTCAGGGGGCCGGAAACACCATATATTTT. As protein: CASSFQGAGNTIYF.

This clone was observed a single time. In DNA, the CDR3 is TGTGCCAGTAGTATCCTGACAGGGAAGCGCAATCAGCCCCAGCATTTT. This encodes CASSILTGKRNQPQHF. V is TRBV19 and J is TRBJ1-5, with TRBD1 identical over 7 bases. This CDR3 spans 16 amino acids. The germline CDR1 and CDR2 sequences are LNHDA and SQIVND (reference sequence). The junction had 7 bases not matched to a gene; V was cut back by 3 bases and J by 2 bases. Drawing the rest from reference TRBV19 and TRBJ1-5, the complete variable domain is DGGITQSPKYLFRKEGQNVTLSCEQNLNHDAMYWYRQDPGQGLRLIYYSQIVNDFQKGDIAEGYSVSREKKESFPLTVTSAQKNPTAFYLCASSILTGKRNQPQHFGDGTRLSIL.

The chain employs TRBV3-1 (or the pseudogene TRBV3-2) and TRBJ2-7; 10 bases are a match to TRBD2. The V gene end was trimmed by 6 bases and the J gene end by 4 bases; junction bases not matched to a gene: 6. The CDR3 totals 14 residues. The V gene's germline CDR1 is LGHDT and CDR2 YNNKEL (reference sequence). The CDR3 protein is CASSWTSGTYEQYF. The CDR3 DNA is TGTGCCAGCAGTTGGACTAGCGGTACTTACGAGCAGTACTTC.

The V and J genes are TRBV21-1 and TRBJ2-1; the D segment call TRBD1 is taken from the table without a DNA check. TRBV21-1 is annotated as a pseudogene. The CDR3 totals 11 residues. The CDR3 is CASSKDQGVFF. The DNA for the CDR3 is TGTGCCAGCAGCAAAGATCAGGGTGTGTTCTTC.